This T cell receptor (beta chain) appears in the sequencing data of a study of blood T cell repertoires in COVID-19. About the study: The analysed material was cDNA or gDNA that came from T cells, B-cell-depleted T cells, or PBMCs.

Data came from immunoSEQ multiplex PCR; TCRdb stores just in-frame clones and leaves some out. The repertoire holds more than 300,000 clones, with around 92% as singletons. Enrolled through a virtual design, the participants were between roughly 18 and 100 years of age and came from about two dozen US areas. Clinical history as reported by participants underpinned cohort assignment. Donors in Cohort 3 who had recovered were those with two negative PCRs, healthcare professional clearance, or resolution of their symptoms. Germline-derived CDR1 and CDR2 are SGHNT and YYREEE (reference sequence). V dropped 1 base and J dropped 3; count of bases not matched to a gene: 7. This CDR3 is built from 16 residues.

What was sequenced was PBMCs or T cells enriched from blood (not recorded which). This chain links TRBV5-4 with TRBJ2-1, with 7 bases aligning to TRBD2. The sequence was obtained from a woman in her 30s who had recovered from COVID-19. The CDR3 DNA follows: TGTGCCAGCAGCTTGAGTGGGAGGGAACTCTACAATGAGCAGTTCTTC. Translating gives CASSLSGRELYNEQFF.